The 5 T cell receptor beta chains reported below all come from one sample, sequenced in a study of cytotoxic CD8 clonotypes in ibrutinib-treated CLL. TCRdb's copy holds only in-frame clones and misses some; the assay was immunoSEQ multiplex PCR. This table has about 140,000 clones, approximately 89% appearing once. The source material was PBMCs, sampled after 12 months of ibrutinib treatment. These receptors were obtained from a human donor with chronic lymphocytic leukemia.

This clone has just a few counts. The genes are TRBV7-9 and TRBJ2-5, with 9 bases aligning to TRBD1. Germline loops: CDR1 SEHNR, CDR2 FQNEAQ (reference sequence). V shed 5 bases and J 5 bases; nucleotides not matched to a gene: 12. This CDR3 is 16 amino acids long. The CDR3 DNA reads TGTGCCAGCAGCCCCGGGACAGGGACACGCGCGGAGACCCAGTACTTC. It codes for CASSPGTGTRAETQYF.

This clone was counted a single time. The chain uses TRBV15 and TRBJ1-5; 7 nucleotides agree with TRBD1. The CDR3 runs 16 residues. Germline trimming cut 4 bases from V and 7 bases from J; bases unmatched to any gene: 13. Germline V CDR1 and CDR2: LNHNV, YYDKDF (reference sequence). The CDR3 DNA follows: TGTGCCACCAGCATCGCTGACAACAGGGGAGCACAGCCCCAGCATTTT. It translates to CATSIADNRGAQPQHF.

This clone was seen just once. The chain carries TRBV7-8 and TRBJ2-3, with D perhaps matching TRBD1 (6 bases). The CDR3 totals 14 residues. The V and J ends lost 0 bases and 5 bases respectively, with 9 bases between them. Per germline, CDR1 SGHVS and CDR2 FQNEAQ. CDR3 in amino acids: CASSLAVGGDTQYF. The CDR3 nucleotides read TGTGCCAGCAGCTTAGCAGTAGGGGGAGATACGCAGTATTTT.

The rearrangement links TRBV6-5 to TRBJ2-2; TRBD2 matches at 7 bases. Trimming removed 5 bases from V and 7 bases from J; junction bases left unmatched: 10. CDR3 length equals 15 residues. CDR1 is MNHEY and CDR2 is SVGAGI in the germline V gene. The CDR3 loop is CASSPLRELDGELFF. As DNA, the CDR3 is TGTGCCAGCAGTCCTCTGCGGGAGCTCGACGGGGAGCTGTTTTTT.

DNA for the CDR3: TGTGCCAGCAGTTACTCGGACAGGGGAGAGACCCAGTACTTC. Its translation: CASSYSDRGETQYF. The chain couples TRBV6-6 to TRBJ2-5, with TRBD1 matching 9 bases. The CDR3 has 14 amino acids. Germline V gene sequence: CDR1 MNHNY, CDR2 SVGAGI (reference sequence). V lost 0 bases to trimming and J lost 4 bases; unmatched junction nucleotides: 0.